Listed below are T cell receptor beta chains from one sample, sequenced in a study of T cell responses to AZD1222 COVID-19 vaccine. Some clones are missing from TCRdb's copy, which holds only in-frame ones; the method was immunoSEQ multiplex PCR. Counted here are around 81,000 clones, 80% to 95% occurring once; the ten biggest clones make up more than 7.5%. The sample consisted of peripheral blood, taken 28 days after the second AZD1222 dose. The source of these receptors is an adult who received the AZD1222 COVID-19 vaccine. Each CDR3 is given with its conserved first and last residue. D genes are given only for firm matches. The size entry is marked missing in some rows and otherwise reads once, few, many or a size class.

cdr3_nt cdr3_aa d_call clone_size j_call v_call
TGTGCCAAGGCGACAGGGGGCACAGATACGCAGTATTTT CAKATGGTDTQYF TRBD1 - TRBJ2-3 TRBV10-3
TGTGCCAGCAGCGTAGTTGGAGCGGGAGTTGAGACCCAGTACTTC CASSVVGAGVETQYF TRBD2 - TRBJ2-5 TRBV9
TGCGCCAGCAGCTTGGAGGTAGCGGGAGGGACCAATGAGCAGTTCTTC CASSLEVAGGTNEQFF TRBD2 - TRBJ2-1 TRBV5-1
TGTGCCAGTAGTACCAAACCCCTGGGACAGGGGGTCTTCAATCAGCCCCAGCATTTT CASSTKPLGQGVFNQPQHF TRBD1 - TRBJ1-5 TRBV19
TGTGCCAGCAGCCGGGACAGCTACGAGCAGTACTTC CASSRDSYEQYF TRBD1 - TRBJ2-7 TRBV2
TGTGCCAGCAGCCGAGATGGGCTAGCTTGGGATGAGCAGTTCTTC CASSRDGLAWDEQFF - - TRBJ2-1 TRBV3-1/TRBV3-2
TGTGCCAGCAGCCTGGGTGGGGCGGGTCTTCTCTACAATGAGCAGTTCTTC CASSLGGAGLLYNEQFF - - TRBJ2-1 TRBV28
TGTGCCAGCACCCAACGGGGACAGTCTTACAATGAGCAGTTCTTC CASTQRGQSYNEQFF TRBD1 - TRBJ2-1 TRBV11-2
TGTGCCAGCAGCCAAGGCCCACTAGCGGGTGGGCTGTTTTTT CASSQGPLAGGLFF TRBD2 few TRBJ2-2 TRBV3-1/TRBV3-2
TGTGCCAGCAGCTTAGCGCGACTAGCGGGGTCCACAGATACGCAGTATTTT CASSLARLAGSTDTQYF TRBD2 - TRBJ2-3 TRBV11-1
TGTGCCAGCAGCTTAACTAGCGGAACTCGCACTGAGCAGTTCTTC CASSLTSGTRTEQFF - - TRBJ2-1 TRBV7-3
TGTGCCAGCAGTTTCCCCGGGACAGGGTCCCTTGGGTCTGGGGCCAACGTCCTGACTTTC CASSFPGTGSLGSGANVLTF TRBD1 - TRBJ2-6 TRBV27
TGTGCCAGCAGTAAACTAGCGGGAGGTTCTCCTGAGCAGTTCTTC CASSKLAGGSPEQFF TRBD2 - TRBJ2-1 TRBV5-8
TGTGCCAGCAGCTCGGCACTCAGCTCCTACAATGAGCAGTTCTTC CASSSALSSYNEQFF - - TRBJ2-1 TRBV7-9
TGTGCCAGCAGTGTAAAGGGACCCAGAGCCCAGTACTTC CASSVKGPRAQYF - - TRBJ2-5 TRBV27
TGTGCCAGCACCTCAACGGGACAGGGAAGCAATCAGCCCCAGCATTTT CASTSTGQGSNQPQHF TRBD1 - TRBJ1-5 TRBV5-6
TGTGCCAGCAGCGTACAACAGGGGGCTGGGTCATCCTACGAGCAGTACTTC CASSVQQGAGSSYEQYF TRBD1 once TRBJ2-7 TRBV7-9
TGTGCCAGCAGTGCCTCAGCTAACTATGGCTACACCTTC CASSASANYGYTF - - TRBJ1-2 TRBV28
TGTGCCAGCAGCGCCTATAGCGGGACCAACAATGAGCAGTTCTTC CASSAYSGTNNEQFF TRBD2 few TRBJ2-1 TRBV7-3
TGTGCCAGCAGTAATAGCGGGAGGGCCTCCAATGAGCAGTTCTTC CASSNSGRASNEQFF TRBD2 - TRBJ2-1 TRBV6-6
TGCGCCAGCAGCTTGGAACAGGGGGGTAATTCACCCCTCCACTTT CASSLEQGGNSPLHF TRBD1 - TRBJ1-6 TRBV5-1
TGTGCCAGCAGCGTAGCTGGGAATCCGAGCTCCTACGAGCAGTACTTC CASSVAGNPSSYEQYF - - TRBJ2-7 TRBV9
TGTGCCAGCTCACTCGCAAGCTCCTACAATGAGCAGTTCTTC CASSLASSYNEQFF - - TRBJ2-1 TRBV18
TGCAGTGCTAGTGAGGGAGGGACCGCTAACTATGGCTACACCTTC CSASEGGTANYGYTF - - TRBJ1-2 TRBV20-1
TGTGCCAGCAGAGGGGACCAGGGGTTCCACAATGAGCAGTTCTTC CASRGDQGFHNEQFF - few TRBJ2-1 TRBV28
TGCGCCAGCAGTGGGACGGCTAATGAAAAACTGTTTTTT CASSGTANEKLFF - - TRBJ1-4 TRBV10-1
TGTGCCTGGAGTGCACTAGCGGGGCCCAGGGAGCAGTTCTTC CAWSALAGPREQFF TRBD2 - TRBJ2-1 TRBV30
TGTGCCAGTAGTTACGGACTAGCGGGAGGCTACGAGCAGTACTTC CASSYGLAGGYEQYF TRBD2 - TRBJ2-7 TRBV19
TGTGCCAGCAGTTACTCGTCCCGCCGGAATGAGCAGTTCTTC CASSYSSRRNEQFF - - TRBJ2-1 TRBV6-2/TRBV6-3
TGTGCCAGCAGTGAACCGGGTGGGGGGCGGCAGTTCTTC CASSEPGGGRQFF - - TRBJ2-1 TRBV25-1
TGTGCCAGCAGCCGTACTACCGCAGCCTACGAGCAGTACTTC CASSRTTAAYEQYF - - TRBJ2-7 TRBV4-2
TGCGCCAGCAGCCAAGATCCAAGAAGCTACGAGCAGTACTTC CASSQDPRSYEQYF - once TRBJ2-7 TRBV4-3
TGTGCCAGCAGCTTGGGACAGCTTAGCTCCTACAATGAGCAGTTCTTC CASSLGQLSSYNEQFF - - TRBJ2-1 TRBV5-4
TGTGCCAGCAGTGAGGAGGTAGCAGATACGCAGTATTTT CASSEEVADTQYF - - TRBJ2-3 TRBV2
TGTGCCAGCAGTTACCGAATGTTAGCGGGAGGGCCGGGAACCAAAAACATTCAGTACTTC CASSYRMLAGGPGTKNIQYF TRBD2 - TRBJ2-4 TRBV6-2/TRBV6-3
TGCGCCAGCAGCTTGTTACAGGGGGCTAAGGATTCACCCCTCCACTTT CASSLLQGAKDSPLHF TRBD1 - TRBJ1-6 TRBV5-1
TGTGCCAGCAGTTTATCGACAGGGGTTAGCAATCAGCCCCAGCATTTT CASSLSTGVSNQPQHF TRBD1 - TRBJ1-5 TRBV28
TGTGCCAGCAGCTTGCTGGCTAGGAGCTCCTACGAGCAGTACTTC CASSLLARSSYEQYF - - TRBJ2-7 TRBV5-4
TGTGCCAGCAGCGCTAGCGGGAACAATGAGCAGTTCTTC CASSASGNNEQFF TRBD2 - TRBJ2-1 TRBV5-4
TGTGCCAGCTCACCCCCCGGAGGCGAGCAGTACTTC CASSPPGGEQYF - - TRBJ2-7 TRBV18
TGTGCCAGTAGTATCCGACAGGGTGGTTACGAGCAGTACTTC CASSIRQGGYEQYF TRBD1 - TRBJ2-7 TRBV19
TGCGCCAGCAGTCCACTAGCGGGAGTGACAGATACGCAGTATTTT CASSPLAGVTDTQYF TRBD2 - TRBJ2-3 TRBV10-1
TGTGCCAGCAGTTCTACCCCCGGGGGCAGCTCCTACGAGCAGTACTTC CASSSTPGGSSYEQYF - - TRBJ2-7 TRBV6-6
TGCAGTGCTAGTGACGGGAGTTATACAGATACGCAGTATTTT CSASDGSYTDTQYF - - TRBJ2-3 TRBV20-1
TGTGCCAGCAGCCAAGATGGAAGGGGCCGCACTGAAGCTTTCTTT CASSQDGRGRTEAFF - - TRBJ1-1 TRBV3-1/TRBV3-2
TGTGCCAGTAGTTCCCGGCAGGGGTGGTCACCCCTCCACTTT CASSSRQGWSPLHF - once TRBJ1-6 TRBV19
TGTGCCACCGGACAGGGACAATTCACCGGGGAGCTGTTTTTT CATGQGQFTGELFF TRBD1 - TRBJ2-2 TRBV19